Following are 30 T cell receptor beta chains from one sample sequenced in a study of CD4 T cells in relation to SARS-CoV-2 and coronaviruses (dated by TCRdb to the early 2020s). CD4+ T cells from unexposed donors were collected before the COVID-19 pandemic (2011-2018). After less than 13 days of culture, CD4+ T cells were isolated with the EasySep CD4+ T cell isolation kit. Library creation used the immunoSEQ multiplex PCR assay. TCRdb provides this immuneACCESS table in a form limited to in-frame rearrangements. Some clones are lacking; in checked studies, under half of them reflect an unresolved V gene, and why the rest are absent is not known. This sample is represented by some 16,000 clones; about 80% of them were singletons. The ten largest clones represent about 31% of the sample. Their specific antigens are unknown. Sequenced: CD4+ T cells from PBMCs, cultured in vitro. Receptor source: a human donor in good health.

The chain employs TRBV5-1 and TRBJ1-4; 10 positions match TRBD1. V dropped 0 bases and J dropped 5; count of bases not matched to a gene: 1. Germline V gene lookup returns CDR1 SGHRS and CDR2 YFSETQ. The CDR3 is made up of 15 amino acids. The CDR3 DNA sequence: TGCGCCAGCAGCTTGGTGGGACAGGGGAATGAAAAACTGTTTTTT. Its protein is CASSLVGQGNEKLFF.

The chain joins TRBV2 to TRBJ2-7; TRBD2 aligns across 10 bases. This CDR3 is built from 14 residues. Germline CDR1 SNHLY, CDR2 FYNNEI. V dropped 6 bases and J dropped 4; count of bases not matched to a gene: 6. This CDR3 is CASRASGSSYEQYF. In nucleotides, the CDR3 is TGTGCCAGCAGGGCTAGCGGGAGCAGTTACGAGCAGTACTTC.

CDR3: CASRGTGGGNTIYF. For the CDR3, the DNA is TGTGCCAGCAGGGGGACAGGGGGAGGAAACACCATATATTTT. V usage is TRBV7-9 and J usage is TRBJ1-3; 11 bases line up with TRBD1. This CDR3 comprises 14 residues. V lost 6 bases, J lost 4 bases, and 2 bases stayed unmatched. Germline-derived CDR1 and CDR2 are SEHNR and FQNEAQ (reference sequence).

This clone has just a few counts. The J gene is TRBJ2-2, the V gene TRBV5-1, with 7 positions matching TRBD1. The CDR3 totals 16 residues. J lost 1 base, V lost 7 bases, and 10 bases had no gene match. The germline gives CDR1 SGHRS, CDR2 YFSETQ. CDR3 amino acids: CASLRDSLRNTGELFF. The CDR3 DNA reads TGCGCCAGCCTCCGGGACAGCCTACGGAACACCGGGGAGCTGTTTTTT.

The sample holds a few counts of this clone. The V and J genes are TRBV3-1 (or the pseudogene TRBV3-2) and TRBJ2-2; no reliable D call. There are 12 residues in the CDR3. Germline CDR1 and CDR2: LGHDT and YNNKEL (reference sequence). Trimming took 5 bases from V and 7 from J, leaving 8 bases between them. In DNA form, the CDR3 reads TGTGCCAGCAGCGCTTATGGCGGGGAGCTGTTTTTT. Its translation is CASSAYGGELFF.

J is TRBJ2-5 and V is TRBV18, with D possibly being TRBD1 (6 bases). Germline CDR1 is KGHSH and CDR2 is LQKENI. V shed 5 bases and J shed 8 bases, with 15 bases lying between them. CDR3 length: 13 amino acids. The CDR3: CASSATLQGTQYF. The CDR3 nucleotides read TGTGCCAGCTCAGCCACTTTACAGGGAACCCAGTACTTC. Filled out from reference TRBV18 and TRBJ2-5, the complete variable domain reads NAGVMQNPRHLVRRRGQEARLRCSPMKGHSHVYWYRQLPEEGLKFMVYLQKENIIDESGMPKERFSAEFPKEGPSILRIQQVVRGDSAAYFCASSATLQGTQYFGPGTRLLVL.

The rearrangement uses TRBV7-2 and TRBJ1-2; 9 positions agree with TRBD1. V shed 6 bases, J shed 8 bases, and the junction held 13 bases outside the gene matches. Germline CDR1 and CDR2: SGHTA and FQGNSA. This CDR3 spans 15 amino acids. CDR3 coding DNA: TGTGCCAGCAGGCCCGGGGGAGGGACAGGGCGAGGCTACACCTTC. This translates into CASRPGGGTGRGYTF.

This clone appeared a single time. V and J are TRBV11-1 and TRBJ2-3, with TRBD1 matching 10 bases. The CDR3 is made up of 14 amino acids. Trimming removed 5 bases from V and 3 bases from J; junction bases left unmatched: 2. Germline V lookup: CDR1 SGHAT, CDR2 FQDESV (reference sequence). Here the CDR3 reads CASSRDRGTDTQYF. The DNA of the CDR3 is TGTGCCAGCAGCCGGGACAGGGGTACAGATACGCAGTATTTT.

The gene calls are TRBV5-1 and TRBJ1-1; D unresolved. V was clipped by 0 bases and J by 5 bases, with 11 bases between them. Looked up from germline, CDR1 is SGHRS and CDR2 is YFSETQ. The CDR3 is 14 residues long. Written as DNA, the CDR3 is TGCGCCAGCAGCTTGGTGGGCGATGTAACTGAAGCTTTCTTT. Translated, it gives CASSLVGDVTEAFF.

The rearrangement uses TRBV7-2 and TRBJ2-3; D possibly uses TRBD1 or TRBD2 (5 bases each). V dropped 7 bases and J dropped 2 bases, with 13 bases sitting between them. The CDR3 spans 14 residues. CDR1 is SGHTA, CDR2 FQGNSA, per germline. CDR3 in amino acids: CASMDLGPTDTQYF. The CDR3 DNA reads as TGTGCCAGCATGGACTTGGGACCCACAGATACGCAGTATTTT.

This clone has just one count. The chain joins TRBV6-5 to TRBJ2-5, with 15 nucleotides matching TRBD2. CDR3 length equals 15 residues. The germline CDR1 and CDR2 sequences are MNHEY and SVGAGI. The trim removed 5 bases at V and 4 bases at J, leaving 2 bases unmatched. CDR3 bases: TGTGCCAGCAGTCGGACTAGCGGGAGGGCAGAGACCCAGTACTTC. Its protein product is CASSRTSGRAETQYF.

The chain joins TRBV19 to TRBJ1-6; perhaps TRBD1 as D (6 bases). Trimming stripped 2 bases from V and 9 bases from J, with 11 bases between. The germline V gene encodes CDR1 LNHDA and CDR2 SQIVND (reference sequence). This CDR3 has 14 residues. CDR3 DNA: TGTGCCAGTAGTATACAGGGGAACTCTTCACCCCTCCACTTT. Protein product: CASSIQGNSSPLHF.

This chain connects TRBV5-4 to TRBJ1-2; TRBD1 matches at 9 bases. Germline values: CDR1 SGHNT, CDR2 YYREEE (reference sequence). The ends lost 4 bases at V and 7 bases at J; junction bases unmatched: 11. The CDR3 covers 15 residues. The CDR3 loop reads CASSLPGQGSPGYTF. CDR3 coding DNA: TGTGCCAGCAGCCTCCCGGGACAGGGTTCTCCTGGCTACACCTTC.

This CDR3 is CASSLGAGELFF. The CDR3 nucleotides are TGCGCCAGCAGCTTGGGGGCCGGGGAGCTGTTTTTT. The chain links TRBV5-1 to TRBJ2-2; D unclear. The CDR3 loop spans 12 amino acids. Germline V gene data show CDR1 as SGHRS and CDR2 as YFSETQ. Trimming pared 0 bases from V and 6 bases from J, leaving 3 bases between.

The rearrangement uses TRBV29-1 and TRBJ2-1; TRBD2 matches 7 bases. This CDR3 region has 16 residues. In germline, CDR1 is SQVTM, CDR2 ANQGSEA. V trimming: 6 bases; J trimming: 8 bases; junction bases outside the gene matches: 19. CDR3 loop: CSVDTPGLDYVDEQFF. CDR3 DNA: TGCAGCGTCGACACCCCCGGACTAGATTACGTAGATGAGCAGTTCTTC.

This rearrangement joins TRBV3-1 (or the pseudogene TRBV3-2) to TRBJ1-2, with a possible D match to TRBD1 (6 bases). With 0 bases removed from V and 5 bases from J, the gap between germline ends came to 13 bases. The CDR3 has 15 amino acids. Per the germline V gene, CDR1 is LGHDT and CDR2 is YNNKEL (reference sequence). CDR3 nucleotide sequence: TGTGCCAGCAGCCAAGATGTCGGTAGGGGGTATGGCTACACCTTC. Its translation is CASSQDVGRGYGYTF.

The V gene is TRBV11-3, the J gene TRBJ2-2; TRBD1 might be the D (6 bases). Per germline, CDR1 SGHNT and CDR2 YENEEA. The germline V and J ends were trimmed by 5 bases and 7 bases, with 17 bases remaining between them. This CDR3 contains 15 residues. The CDR3, as DNA: TGTGCCAGCAGCGATAGGACAGCGAGAGGCGGGGAGCTGTTTTTT. Encoded protein: CASSDRTARGGELFF.

This sequence joins TRBV28 and TRBJ2-6, with D uncertain. CDR1 and CDR2 from the germline V gene are MDHEN and SYDVKM. The germline V and J ends were trimmed by 0 bases and 0 bases, with 12 bases remaining between them. The CDR3 runs to 18 residues. CDR3 amino acids: CASSLWVAGGSGANVLTF. CDR3 nucleotides: TGTGCCAGCAGTTTATGGGTCGCTGGTGGCTCTGGGGCCAACGTCCTGACTTTC.

This sequence joins TRBV4-3 and TRBJ1-2, with 10 bases fitting TRBD1. Germline V gene data show CDR1 as LGHNA and CDR2 as YSLEER. V shed 0 bases, J shed 5 bases, and the junction held 9 bases outside the gene matches. This CDR3 is built from 17 residues. The CDR3: CASSQDSGAGQGYGYTF. CDR3 nucleotide sequence: TGCGCCAGCAGCCAAGATTCTGGCGCGGGACAGGGGTATGGCTACACCTTC.

This clone was detected once. One junction end disagrees with the germline gene, perhaps due to a read error. The J gene is TRBJ2-2, the V gene TRBV3-1 (or the pseudogene TRBV3-2); D may correspond to TRBD1 or TRBD2 (5 bases each). The CDR3 runs 11 residues. The germline CDR1 and CDR2 sequences are LGHDT and YNNKEL (reference sequence). The CDR3 region is CRLGRAGELFF. The CDR3 coding sequence is TGCCGCTTGGGACGGGCCGGGGAGCTGTTTTTT.

The chain combines TRBV5-1 with TRBJ1-3; D call uncertain. The CDR3 is 14 residues long. Germline V gives CDR1 SGHRS, CDR2 YFSETQ. Deletions cut 0 bases from V and 2 bases from J, with 6 bases between. The CDR3 nucleotides are TGCGCCAGCAGCTTGGGCGGGGCTGGAAACACCATATATTTT. It translates to CASSLGGAGNTIYF.

This clone was observed a few times. The chain joins TRBV5-8 to TRBJ1-3, with no clear D. The CDR3 sequence is 15 residues long. Trimming removed 2 bases at V and 0 bases at J, with 9 bases between. Looked up from germline, CDR1 is SGHTS and CDR2 is YDEGEE. CDR3: CASSFSGSSGNTIYF. The CDR3 bases are TGTGCCAGCAGCTTTTCGGGGAGCTCTGGAAACACCATATATTTT.

This chain's CDR3 is CASHSGAALTTPLHF. The DNA of the CDR3 is TGCGCCAGCCATTCCGGAGCTGCCTTGACGACTCCCCTCCACTTT. The rearrangement uses TRBV5-1 and TRBJ1-6; D ambiguous. Germline V gives CDR1 SGHRS, CDR2 YFSETQ. V gave up 7 bases and J gave up 13 bases, with 24 bases separating them. The length of the CDR3 is 15 residues.

The V call is TRBV5-1, the J call TRBJ1-6; D perhaps matches TRBD1 (6 bases). The CDR3 spans 15 residues. Deletions cut 0 bases from V and 8 bases from J, with 12 bases between. CDR1 is SGHRS, CDR2 YFSETQ, per germline. The CDR3 reads CASSLVEGGDSPLHF. The CDR3 DNA reads as TGCGCCAGCAGCTTGGTGGAGGGGGGCGATTCACCCCTCCACTTT. Full variable domain (outside the CDR3, taken from reference TRBV5-1 and TRBJ1-6): KAGVTQTPRYLIKTRGQQVTLSCSPISGHRSVSWYQQTPGQGLQFLFEYFSETQRNKGNFPGRFSGRQFSNSRSEMNVSTLELGDSALYLCASSLVEGGDSPLHFGNGTRLTVT.

The rearrangement joins TRBV28 to TRBJ2-7; 14 bases agree with TRBD2. This CDR3 comprises 15 residues. Germline CDR1 and CDR2: MDHEN and SYDVKM. Losses at the gene ends were 6 bases for V and 4 bases for J; bases not matched to a gene: 5. As DNA, the CDR3 is TGTGCCAGCAGAAAAGGGACTAGCGGGAGTTACGAGCAGTACTTC. It encodes CASRKGTSGSYEQYF.

The CDR3 sequence: CASGFDANTEAFF. Here the CDR3 DNA reads TGTGCCAGCGGGTTTGACGCGAACACTGAAGCTTTCTTT. The V call is TRBV12-3 or TRBV12-4, the J call TRBJ1-1, with D uncertain. The V end lost 8 bases, the J end lost 1 base, and 11 bases lay between the germline ends. CDR3 size: 13 residues.

This clone was recorded a few times. This chain connects TRBV4-2 to TRBJ1-2; 9 bases are a match to TRBD1. There are 16 residues in the CDR3. The V and J ends lost 0 bases and 7 bases, in that order; junction bases with no gene match: 9. Germline V gene sequence: CDR1 LGHNA, CDR2 YNFKEQ. The CDR3, as DNA: TGTGCCAGCAGCCAAGAAGTGTGGGACAGGGTTTCTGGCTACACCTTC. This codes for CASSQEVWDRVSGYTF.

J is TRBJ1-2 and V is TRBV25-1; tentatively, D is TRBD1 (5 bases). V gave up 4 bases and J gave up 4 bases, with 13 bases separating them. The CDR3 is 14 residues long. CDR1 and CDR2 from the germline V gene are MGHDK and SYGVNS. CDR3 sequence reads: CASSGSGTVYGYTF. CDR3 bases: TGTGCCAGCAGTGGGTCCGGGACGGTCTATGGCTACACCTTC.

The CDR3 nucleotides are TGTGCCAGCAGCGCTTATAGCGGGGGTTACAATGAGCAGTTCTTC. This encodes CASSAYSGGYNEQFF. The genes are TRBV9 and TRBJ2-1, with 9 positions matching TRBD2. The CDR3 is made up of 15 amino acids. J gave up 4 bases and V 3 bases, and 5 bases lay outside the gene matches. Germline V gene sequence: CDR1 SGDLS, CDR2 YYNGEE.

This chain links TRBV4-1 with TRBJ1-2; D possibly corresponds to TRBD1 (5 bases). The CDR3 totals 15 residues. CDR1 and CDR2 from the germline V gene are MGHRA and YSYEKL. V lost 5 bases to trimming and J lost 6 bases, with 19 bases between them. The CDR3 spells CASSYSGGVLNGYTF. In DNA, the CDR3 is TGCGCCAGCAGCTATTCCGGGGGGGTTTTAAATGGCTACACCTTC.